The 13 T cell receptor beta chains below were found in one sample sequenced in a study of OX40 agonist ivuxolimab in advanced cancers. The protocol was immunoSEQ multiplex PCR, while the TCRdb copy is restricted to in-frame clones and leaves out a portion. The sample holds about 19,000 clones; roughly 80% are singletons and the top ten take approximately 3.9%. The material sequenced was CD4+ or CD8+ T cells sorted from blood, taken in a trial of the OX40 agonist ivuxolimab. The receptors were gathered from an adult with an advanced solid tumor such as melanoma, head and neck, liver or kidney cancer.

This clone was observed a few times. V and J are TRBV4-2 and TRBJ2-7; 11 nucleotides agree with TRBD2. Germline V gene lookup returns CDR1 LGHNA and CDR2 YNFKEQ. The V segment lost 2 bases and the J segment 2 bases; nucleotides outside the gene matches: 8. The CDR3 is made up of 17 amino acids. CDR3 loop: CASSQSPLAGGAYEQYF. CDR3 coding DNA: TGTGCCAGCAGCCAATCCCCCTTAGCGGGAGGGGCCTACGAGCAGTACTTC.

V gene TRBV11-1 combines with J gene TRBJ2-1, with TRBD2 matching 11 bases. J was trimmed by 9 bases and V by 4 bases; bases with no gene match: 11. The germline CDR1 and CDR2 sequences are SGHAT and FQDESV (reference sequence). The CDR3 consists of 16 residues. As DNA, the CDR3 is TGTGCCAGCAGCTCCGGGACTAGCGGTCAGGGGGGTGAGCAGTTCTTC. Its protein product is CASSSGTSGQGGEQFF.

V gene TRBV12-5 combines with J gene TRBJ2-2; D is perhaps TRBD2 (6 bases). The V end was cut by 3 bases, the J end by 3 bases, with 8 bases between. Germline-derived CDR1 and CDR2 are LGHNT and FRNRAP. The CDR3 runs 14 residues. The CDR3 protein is CASGLREDTGELFF. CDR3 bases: TGTGCTAGTGGTTTAAGGGAGGACACCGGGGAGCTGTTTTTT. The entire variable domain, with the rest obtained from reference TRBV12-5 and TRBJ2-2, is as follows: DARVTQTPRHKVTEMGQEVTMRCQPILGHNTVFWYRQTMMQGLELLAYFRNRAPLDDSGMPKDRFSAEMPDATLATLKIQPSEPRDSAVYFCASGLREDTGELFFGEGSRLTVL.

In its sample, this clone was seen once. Here the CDR3 reads CASTQLSGAYSPLHF. The CDR3 DNA reads as TGTGCCAGTACTCAATTGTCGGGGGCTTATTCACCCCTCCACTTT. The chain is built from TRBV19 and TRBJ1-6, with D perhaps TRBD1 (6 bases). V was shortened by 7 bases and J by 8 bases, with 18 bases between the two germline ends. Germline V CDR1 and CDR2: LNHDA, SQIVND (reference sequence). This CDR3 has 15 amino acids.

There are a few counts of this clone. The CDR3 DNA follows: TGTGCCAGCAGCGCGGGGGGTGAAGGTGGAAACACCATATATTTT. Protein product: CASSAGGEGGNTIYF. V usage is TRBV9 and J usage is TRBJ1-3, with D possibly matching TRBD1 (5 bases). CDR1 SGDLS and CDR2 YYNGEE come from the germline V gene. Trimming left V 3 bases short and J 3 bases short, with 13 bases between. CDR3 size: 15 residues.

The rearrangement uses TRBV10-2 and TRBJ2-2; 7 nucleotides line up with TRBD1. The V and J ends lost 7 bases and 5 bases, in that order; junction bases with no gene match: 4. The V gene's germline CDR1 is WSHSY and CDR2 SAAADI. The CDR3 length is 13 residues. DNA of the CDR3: TGCGCCAGCATAGAGGGGGCGACCGGGGAGCTGTTTTTT. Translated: CASIEGATGELFF.

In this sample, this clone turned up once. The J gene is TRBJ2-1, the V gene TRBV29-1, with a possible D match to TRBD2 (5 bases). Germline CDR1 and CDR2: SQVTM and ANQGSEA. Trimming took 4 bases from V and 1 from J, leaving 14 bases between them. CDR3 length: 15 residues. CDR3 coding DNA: TGCAGCGTTGGGATGGGTAGCGCTTCCTACAATGAGCAGTTCTTC. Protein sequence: CSVGMGSASYNEQFF.

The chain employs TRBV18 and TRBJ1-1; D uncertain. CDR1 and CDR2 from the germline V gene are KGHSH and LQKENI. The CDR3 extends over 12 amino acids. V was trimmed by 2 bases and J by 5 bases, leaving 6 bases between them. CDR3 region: CASSPSATEAFF. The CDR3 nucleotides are TGTGCCAGCTCACCATCGGCGACTGAAGCTTTCTTT.

CDR3 coding DNA: TGCGCCAGCAGCACCGGACAGGGGGGCGGGCCTGAAGCTTTCTTT. Translated, it gives CASSTGQGGGPEAFF. The chain is built from TRBV5-1 and TRBJ1-1, with 10 bases fitting TRBD1. The V segment lost 4 bases and the J segment 6 bases; nucleotides outside the gene matches: 9. The germline CDR1 and CDR2 sequences are SGHRS and YFSETQ. The CDR3 is 15 amino acids.

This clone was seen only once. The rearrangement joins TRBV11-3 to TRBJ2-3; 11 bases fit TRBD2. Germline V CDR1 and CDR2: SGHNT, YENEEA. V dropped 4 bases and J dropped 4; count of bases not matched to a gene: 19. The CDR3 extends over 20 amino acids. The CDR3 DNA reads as TGTGCCAGCAGCTCATGGAACGGGGATAGCGGGAGGGACGGGGCAGATACGCAGTATTTT. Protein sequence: CASSSWNGDSGRDGADTQYF. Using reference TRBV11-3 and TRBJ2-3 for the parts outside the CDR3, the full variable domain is EAGVVQSPRYKIIEKKQPVAFWCNPISGHNTLYWYLQNLGQGPELLIRYENEEAVDDSQLPKDRFSAERLKGVDSTLKIQPAELGDSAVYLCASSSWNGDSGRDGADTQYFGPGTRLTVL.

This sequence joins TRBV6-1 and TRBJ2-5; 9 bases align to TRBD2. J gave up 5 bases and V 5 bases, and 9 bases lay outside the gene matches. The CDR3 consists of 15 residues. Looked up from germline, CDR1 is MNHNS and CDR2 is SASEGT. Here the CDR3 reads CASSLAGAGLETQYF. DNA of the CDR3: TGTGCCAGCAGTTTAGCGGGAGCGGGGCTGGAGACCCAGTACTTC.

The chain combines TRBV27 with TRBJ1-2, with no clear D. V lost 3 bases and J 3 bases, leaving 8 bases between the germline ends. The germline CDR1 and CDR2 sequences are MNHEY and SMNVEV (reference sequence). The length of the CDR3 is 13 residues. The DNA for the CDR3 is TGTGCCAGCAGTTTCCGAGGACACTATGGCTACACCTTC. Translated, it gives CASSFRGHYGYTF.

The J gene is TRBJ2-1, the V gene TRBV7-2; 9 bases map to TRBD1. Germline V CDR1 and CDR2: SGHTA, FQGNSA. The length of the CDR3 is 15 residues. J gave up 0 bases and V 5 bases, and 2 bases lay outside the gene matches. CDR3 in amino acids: CASSQDRGSYNEQFF. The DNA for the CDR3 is TGTGCCAGCAGCCAGGACAGGGGCTCCTACAATGAGCAGTTCTTC. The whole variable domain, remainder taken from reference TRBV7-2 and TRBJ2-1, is GAGVSQSPSNKVTEKGKDVELRCDPISGHTALYWYRQSLGQGLEFLIYFQGNSAPDKSGLPSDRFSAERTGGSVSTLTIQRTQQEDSAVYLCASSQDRGSYNEQFFGPGTRLTVL.